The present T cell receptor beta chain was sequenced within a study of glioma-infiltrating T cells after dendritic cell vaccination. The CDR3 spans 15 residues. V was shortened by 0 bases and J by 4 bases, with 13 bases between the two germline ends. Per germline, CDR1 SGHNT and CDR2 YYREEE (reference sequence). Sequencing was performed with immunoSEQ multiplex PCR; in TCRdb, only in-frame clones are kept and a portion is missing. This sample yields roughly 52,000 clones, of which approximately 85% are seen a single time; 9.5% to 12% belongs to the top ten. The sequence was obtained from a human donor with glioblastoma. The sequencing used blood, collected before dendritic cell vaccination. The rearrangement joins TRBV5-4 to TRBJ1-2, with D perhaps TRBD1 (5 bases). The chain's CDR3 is CASSLGQSDLYGYTF. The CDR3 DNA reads TGTGCCAGCAGCTTGGGACAGTCAGATCTCTATGGCTACACCTTC.